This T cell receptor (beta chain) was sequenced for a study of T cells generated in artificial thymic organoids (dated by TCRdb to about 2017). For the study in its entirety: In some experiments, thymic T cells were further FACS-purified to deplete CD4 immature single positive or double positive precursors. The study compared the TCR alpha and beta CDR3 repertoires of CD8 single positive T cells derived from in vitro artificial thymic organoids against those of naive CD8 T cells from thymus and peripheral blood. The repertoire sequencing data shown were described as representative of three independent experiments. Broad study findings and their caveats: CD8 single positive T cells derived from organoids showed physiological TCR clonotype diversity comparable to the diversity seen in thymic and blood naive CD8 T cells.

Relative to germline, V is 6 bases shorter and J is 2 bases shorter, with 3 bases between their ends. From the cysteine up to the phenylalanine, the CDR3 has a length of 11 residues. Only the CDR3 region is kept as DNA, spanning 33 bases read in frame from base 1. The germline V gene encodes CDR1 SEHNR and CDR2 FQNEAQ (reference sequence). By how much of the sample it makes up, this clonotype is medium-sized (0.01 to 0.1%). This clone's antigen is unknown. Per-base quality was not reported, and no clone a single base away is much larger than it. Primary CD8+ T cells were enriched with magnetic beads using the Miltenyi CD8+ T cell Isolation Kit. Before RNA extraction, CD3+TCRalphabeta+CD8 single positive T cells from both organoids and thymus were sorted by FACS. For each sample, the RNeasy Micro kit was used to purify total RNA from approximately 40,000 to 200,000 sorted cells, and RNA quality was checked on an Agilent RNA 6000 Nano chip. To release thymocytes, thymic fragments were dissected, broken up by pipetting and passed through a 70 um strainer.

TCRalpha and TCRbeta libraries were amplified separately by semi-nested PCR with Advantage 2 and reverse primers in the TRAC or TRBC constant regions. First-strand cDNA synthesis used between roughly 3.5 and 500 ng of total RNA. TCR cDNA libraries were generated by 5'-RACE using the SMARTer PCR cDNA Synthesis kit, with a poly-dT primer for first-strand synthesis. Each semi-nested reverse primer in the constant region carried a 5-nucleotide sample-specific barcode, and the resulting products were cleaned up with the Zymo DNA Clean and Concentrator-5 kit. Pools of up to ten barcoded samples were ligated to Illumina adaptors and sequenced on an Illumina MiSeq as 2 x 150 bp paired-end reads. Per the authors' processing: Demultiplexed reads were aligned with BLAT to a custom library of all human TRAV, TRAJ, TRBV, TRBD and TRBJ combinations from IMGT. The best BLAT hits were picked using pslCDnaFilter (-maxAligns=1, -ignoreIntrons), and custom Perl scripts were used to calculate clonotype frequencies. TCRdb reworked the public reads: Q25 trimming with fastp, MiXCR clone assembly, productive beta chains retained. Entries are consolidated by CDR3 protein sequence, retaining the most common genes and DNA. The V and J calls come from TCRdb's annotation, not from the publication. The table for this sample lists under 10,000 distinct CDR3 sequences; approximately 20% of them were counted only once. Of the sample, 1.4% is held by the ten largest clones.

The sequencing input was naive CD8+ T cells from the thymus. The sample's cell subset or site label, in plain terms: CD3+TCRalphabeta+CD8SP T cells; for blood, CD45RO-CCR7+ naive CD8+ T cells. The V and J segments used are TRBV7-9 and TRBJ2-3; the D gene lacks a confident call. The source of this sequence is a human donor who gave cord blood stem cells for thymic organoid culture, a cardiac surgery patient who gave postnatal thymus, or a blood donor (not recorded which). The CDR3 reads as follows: CASRYTDTQYF. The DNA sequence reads TGTGCCAGCAGATACACAGATACGCAGTATTTT.